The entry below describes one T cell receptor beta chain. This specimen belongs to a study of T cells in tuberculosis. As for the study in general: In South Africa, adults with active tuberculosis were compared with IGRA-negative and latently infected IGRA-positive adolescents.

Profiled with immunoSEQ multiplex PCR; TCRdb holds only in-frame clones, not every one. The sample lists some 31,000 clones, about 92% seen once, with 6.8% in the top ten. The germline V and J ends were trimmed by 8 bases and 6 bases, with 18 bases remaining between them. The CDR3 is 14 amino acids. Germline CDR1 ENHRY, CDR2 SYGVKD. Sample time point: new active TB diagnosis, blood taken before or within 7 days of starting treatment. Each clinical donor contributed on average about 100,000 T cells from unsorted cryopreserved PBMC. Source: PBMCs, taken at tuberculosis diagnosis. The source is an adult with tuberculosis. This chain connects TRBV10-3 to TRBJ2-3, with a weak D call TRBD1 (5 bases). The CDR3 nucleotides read TGTGCCATCTCCCTGGGGCAGGGTAGTGATACGCAGTATTTT. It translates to CAISLGQGSDTQYF.